This TCR beta chain was captured by sequencing in a study of blood T cell repertoires in COVID-19. Clones were sequenced by immunoSEQ multiplex PCR, and TCRdb holds only the in-frame ones, with some missing. The table shows 90,000 to 100,000 clones, with around nine tenths occurring only once. Germline V lookup: CDR1 LNHDA, CDR2 SQIVND (reference sequence). The ends lost 10 bases at V and 4 bases at J; junction bases unmatched: 10. This CDR3 comprises 14 residues. The clonotype originates from a woman aged 60-70 years with COVID-19, enrolled during active disease. Sequencing used peripheral blood. This sequence joins TRBV19 and TRBJ1-5, with 7 bases identical to TRBD1. The CDR3 is CATWSDRLNQPQHF. The DNA for the CDR3 is TGTGCCACTTGGTCGGACAGGCTTAATCAGCCCCAGCATTTT.